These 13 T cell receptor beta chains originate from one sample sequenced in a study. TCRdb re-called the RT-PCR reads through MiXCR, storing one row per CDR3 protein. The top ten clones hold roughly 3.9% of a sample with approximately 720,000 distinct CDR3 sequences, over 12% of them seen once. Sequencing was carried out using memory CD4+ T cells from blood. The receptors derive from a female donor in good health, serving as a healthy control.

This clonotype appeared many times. The CDR3 is CASAPSGLAGEETQYF. DNA for the CDR3: TGTGCCAGCGCTCCGAGCGGGCTAGCGGGAGAAGAGACCCAGTACTTC. The chain recombines TRBV9 with TRBJ2-5; the match to TRBD2 covers 10 bases. The CDR3 is 16 amino acids. After removal of 7 bases from V and 3 bases from J, the junction contained 12 bases not matched to a gene. In germline, CDR1 is SGDLS, CDR2 YYNGEE.

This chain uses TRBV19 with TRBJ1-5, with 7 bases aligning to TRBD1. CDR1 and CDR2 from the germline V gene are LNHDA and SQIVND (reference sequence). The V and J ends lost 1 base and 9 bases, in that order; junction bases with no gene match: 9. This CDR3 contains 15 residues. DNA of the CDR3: TGTGCCAGTAGTATAGGACAGTTTGAGGGGGCGCCCCAGCATTTT. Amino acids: CASSIGQFEGAPQHF.

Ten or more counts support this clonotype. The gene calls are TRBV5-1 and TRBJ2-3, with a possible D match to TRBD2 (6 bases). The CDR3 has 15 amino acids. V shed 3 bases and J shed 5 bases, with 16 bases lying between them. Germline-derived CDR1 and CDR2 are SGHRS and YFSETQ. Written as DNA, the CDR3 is TGCGCCAGCAGCTACCGGGACTCCGCACGAGATACGCAGTATTTT. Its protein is CASSYRDSARDTQYF.

CDR3 coding DNA: TGTGCCAGCAGCCCCGGGGCACCCTACTACGAGCAGTACTTC. Translated, it gives CASSPGAPYYEQYF. The V call is TRBV3-1, the J call TRBJ2-7, with D perhaps TRBD1 or TRBD2 (5 bases each). With 4 bases removed from V and 3 bases from J, the gap between germline ends came to 13 bases. Germline loops: CDR1 LGHDT, CDR2 YNNKEL (reference sequence). The CDR3 length is 14 residues.

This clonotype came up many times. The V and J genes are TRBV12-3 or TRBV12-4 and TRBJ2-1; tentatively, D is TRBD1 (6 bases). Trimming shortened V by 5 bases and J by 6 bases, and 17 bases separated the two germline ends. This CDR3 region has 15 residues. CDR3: CASSVSGTMGNEQFF. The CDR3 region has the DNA TGTGCCAGCAGTGTCTCCGGGACAATGGGCAATGAGCAGTTCTTC.

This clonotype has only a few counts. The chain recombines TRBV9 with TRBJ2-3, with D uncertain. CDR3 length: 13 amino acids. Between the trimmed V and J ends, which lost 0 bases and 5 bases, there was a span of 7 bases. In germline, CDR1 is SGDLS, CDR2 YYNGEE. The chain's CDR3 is CASSVDPRDTQYF. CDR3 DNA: TGTGCCAGCAGCGTAGATCCGCGAGATACGCAGTATTTT.

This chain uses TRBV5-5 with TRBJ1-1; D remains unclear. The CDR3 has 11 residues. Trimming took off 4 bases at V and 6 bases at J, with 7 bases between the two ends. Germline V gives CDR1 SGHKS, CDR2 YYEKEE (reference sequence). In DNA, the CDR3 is TGTGCCAGCAGCCTGGACTCTGAAGCTTTCTTT. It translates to CASSLDSEAFF.

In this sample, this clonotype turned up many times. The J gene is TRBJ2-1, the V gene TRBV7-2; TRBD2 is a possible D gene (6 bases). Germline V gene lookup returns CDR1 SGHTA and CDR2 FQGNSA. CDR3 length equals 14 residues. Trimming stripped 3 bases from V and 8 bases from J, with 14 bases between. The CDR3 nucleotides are TGTGCCAGCAGCTTCGGGGAGGTTTTTCATGAGCAGTTCTTC. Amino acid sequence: CASSFGEVFHEQFF. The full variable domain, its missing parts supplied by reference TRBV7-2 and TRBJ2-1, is GAGVSQSPSNKVTEKGKDVELRCDPISGHTALYWYRQSLGQGLEFLIYFQGNSAPDKSGLPSDRFSAERTGGSVSTLTIQRTQQEDSAVYLCASSFGEVFHEQFFGPGTRLTVL.

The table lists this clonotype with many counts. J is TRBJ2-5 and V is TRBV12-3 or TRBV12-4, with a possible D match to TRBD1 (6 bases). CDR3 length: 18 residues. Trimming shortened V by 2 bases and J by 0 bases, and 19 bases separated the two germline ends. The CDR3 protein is CASSLSFRQDSNQETQYF. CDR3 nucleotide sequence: TGTGCCAGCAGTTTATCCTTTCGGCAGGACAGCAACCAAGAGACCCAGTACTTC.

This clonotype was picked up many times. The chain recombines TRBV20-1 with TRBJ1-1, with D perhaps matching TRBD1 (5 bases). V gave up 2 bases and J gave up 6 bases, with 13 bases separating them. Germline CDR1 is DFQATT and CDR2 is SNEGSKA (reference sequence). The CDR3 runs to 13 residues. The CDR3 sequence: CSARRGWSPEAFF. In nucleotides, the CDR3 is TGCAGTGCTAGACGGGGCTGGTCCCCTGAAGCTTTCTTT.

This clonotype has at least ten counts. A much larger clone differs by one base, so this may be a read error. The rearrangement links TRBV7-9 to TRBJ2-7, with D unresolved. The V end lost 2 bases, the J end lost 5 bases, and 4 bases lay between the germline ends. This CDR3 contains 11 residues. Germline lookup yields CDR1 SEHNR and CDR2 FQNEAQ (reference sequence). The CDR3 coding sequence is TGTGCCAGCAGCTTACAGGACGAGCAGTACTTC. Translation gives CASSLQDEQYF.

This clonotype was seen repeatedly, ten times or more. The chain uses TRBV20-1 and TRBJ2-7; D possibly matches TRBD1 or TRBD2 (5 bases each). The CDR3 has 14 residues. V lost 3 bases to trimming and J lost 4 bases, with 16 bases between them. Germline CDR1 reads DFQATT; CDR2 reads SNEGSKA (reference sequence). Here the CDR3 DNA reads TGCAGTGCTAGGTTCGGGGCCCGCGGGTACGAGCAGTACTTC. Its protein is CSARFGARGYEQYF.

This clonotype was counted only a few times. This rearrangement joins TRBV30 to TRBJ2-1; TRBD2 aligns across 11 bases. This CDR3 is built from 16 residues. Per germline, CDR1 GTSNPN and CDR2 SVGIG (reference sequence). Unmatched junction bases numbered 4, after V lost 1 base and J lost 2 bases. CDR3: CAWSALTSGTYNEQFF. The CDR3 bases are TGTGCCTGGAGTGCCCTGACTAGCGGGACCTACAATGAGCAGTTCTTC.